One and the same sample provided the 6 T cell receptor beta chains below, sequenced in a study of human T cells and chemical hapten exposure. From the RACE reads, TCRdb called clonotypes with MiXCR, one entry per CDR3 protein. The sample contains some 79,000 distinct CDR3 sequences, over 6% of which appear only once. Time point meaning: patch test 1, 2 weeks after DPC sensitization. Documented treatment: therapeutic diphenylcyclopropenone sensitization with weekly scalp DPC. The sample consisted of whole blood, taken in connection with sensitization to the hapten diphenylcyclopropenone (DPC). Receptors were obtained from a woman aged 25 to 39 with alopecia areata. Some clones in this sample may be carry-over from other donors' samples.

This clonotype was counted only a few times. CDR3 DNA: TGTGCCAGCAGCTCAAGAACGGGGCCTTATGGGGAGACCCAGTACTTC. This codes for CASSSRTGPYGETQYF. The V call is TRBV5-5, the J call TRBJ2-5; the D gene could be TRBD1 or TRBD2 (5 bases each). The V gene's germline CDR1 is SGHKS and CDR2 YYEKEE (reference sequence). The ends were cut back, 3 bases at V and 5 bases at J, with 20 bases in the middle. CDR3 size: 16 residues.

V usage is TRBV6-5 and J usage is TRBJ1-5; 7 nucleotides agree with TRBD1. In germline, CDR1 is MNHEY, CDR2 SVGAGI. The J segment lost 6 bases and the V segment lost 5 bases, leaving 10 bases of the junction unmatched. CDR3 length equals 15 residues. The CDR3 nucleotides are TGTGCCAGCAGTGCCCGACAGGGATGGGGTCAGCCCCAGCATTTT. Amino acids: CASSARQGWGQPQHF.

This clonotype has a count of ten or more. CDR3 bases: TGTGCCAGCAGCTCATCGACAGGGGGCAATGAGCAGTTCTTC. Amino acid sequence: CASSSSTGGNEQFF. The chain employs TRBV11-2 and TRBJ2-1; 9 positions agree with TRBD1. The CDR3 length is 14 residues. Germline assignment: CDR1 SGHAT and CDR2 FQNNGV. V was pared by 4 bases and J by 6 bases, with 4 bases of the junction left unmatched. Together with reference TRBV11-2 and TRBJ2-1, the CDR3 gives the full variable domain: EAGVAQSPRYKIIEKRQSVAFWCNPISGHATLYWYQQILGQGPKLLIQFQNNGVVDDSQLPKDRFSAERLKGVDSTLKIQPAKLEDSAVYLCASSSSTGGNEQFFGPGTRLTVL.

The table lists this clonotype with a count of one. V is TRBV5-6 and J is TRBJ2-5; D is possibly TRBD1 (6 bases). In germline, CDR1 is SGHDT, CDR2 YYEEEE. V lost 2 bases and J lost 2, with 10 bases in between. The CDR3 extends over 14 amino acids. CDR3 protein: CASSLDRRQETQYF. CDR3 bases: TGTGCCAGCAGCTTAGACAGGAGACAAGAGACCCAGTACTTC.

The chain joins TRBV14 to TRBJ1-2; D is unresolved. The CDR3 runs to 13 residues. V was pared by 0 bases and J by 4 bases, with 6 bases between. Germline loops: CDR1 SGHDN, CDR2 FVKESK. CDR3 in amino acids: CASSQDFSYGYTF. The CDR3 DNA reads as TGTGCCAGCAGCCAAGATTTCTCCTATGGCTACACCTTC. Variable domain in full (rest from reference TRBV14 and TRBJ1-2): EAGVTQFPSHSVIEKGQTVTLRCDPISGHDNLYWYRRVMGKEIKFLLHFVKESKQDESGMPNNRFLAERTGGTYSTLKVQPAELEDSGVYFCASSQDFSYGYTFGSGTRLTVV.

This clonotype was counted at least ten times. The chain links TRBV20-1 to TRBJ1-2; TRBD1 aligns across 8 bases. The CDR3 totals 14 residues. Germline trimming cut 4 bases from V and 6 bases from J; bases unmatched to any gene: 10. Germline CDR1 and CDR2: DFQATT and SNEGSKA (reference sequence). This chain's CDR3 is CSANRQGRVDGYTF. CDR3 DNA: TGCAGTGCTAATAGACAGGGGCGAGTGGATGGCTACACCTTC.